The 9 T cell receptor beta chains below come from one sample, sequenced in a study of cytomegalovirus exposure and HLA in healthy donors (dated by TCRdb to 2017 to 2019). The protocol used for the library was the immunoSEQ multiplex PCR assay. For the multiplex PCR, a mixture combining 60 forward primers for TCR Vbeta segments and 13 reverse primers for TCR Jbeta segments was used. This is the immuneACCESS table as TCRdb keeps it, with only in-frame sequences that have V and J called. A part of the clones is gone; compared with another copy, unresolved V genes explain less than half, and the rest is unexplained. In this sample the table shows roughly 190,000 clones, about four fifths of which occur a single time. 2.9% of the sample rests with the top ten. Input material: PBMCs. The source of these receptors is a female donor in good health and CMV-seronegative.

The chain links TRBV9 to TRBJ2-5, with 12 bases aligning to TRBD2. Germline V gene lookup returns CDR1 SGDLS and CDR2 YYNGEE. After removal of 0 bases from V and 5 bases from J, the junction contained 5 bases not matched to a gene. The CDR3 runs 16 residues. The CDR3 region has the DNA TGTGCCAGCAGCGTAGAACTAGCGGGAGGATACGAGACCCAGTACTTC. This gives the protein CASSVELAGGYETQYF.

The chain is built from TRBV7-8 and TRBJ1-4, with a weak D call TRBD1 (5 bases). The CDR3 is 14 amino acids. CDR1 and CDR2 from the germline V gene are SGHVS and FQNEAQ. Trimming shortened V by 5 bases and J by 8 bases, and 15 bases separated the two germline ends. CDR3 coding DNA: TGTGCCAGCAGCCCGGACACCCTAGGGGAAAAACTGTTTTTT. This translates into CASSPDTLGEKLFF.

The chain uses TRBV19 and TRBJ1-5; the D gene is possibly TRBD1 (6 bases). CDR3 size: 12 residues. CDR1 LNHDA and CDR2 SQIVND come from the germline V gene (reference sequence). V was trimmed by 7 bases and J by 6 bases, leaving 10 bases between them. CDR3 sequence: CASTTGTQPQHF. DNA of the CDR3: TGTGCCAGTACCACAGGGACTCAGCCCCAGCATTTT. The entire variable domain, with the rest obtained from reference TRBV19 and TRBJ1-5, is as follows: DGGITQSPKYLFRKEGQNVTLSCEQNLNHDAMYWYRQDPGQGLRLIYYSQIVNDFQKGDIAEGYSVSREKKESFPLTVTSAQKNPTAFYLCASTTGTQPQHFGDGTRLSIL.

The CDR3 loop reads CASKRQGSSYEQYF. The DNA of the CDR3 is TGTGCCAGCAAAAGACAGGGGTCGTCCTACGAGCAGTACTTC. The rearrangement uses TRBV27 and TRBJ2-7; the match to TRBD1 covers 8 bases. Losses at the gene ends were 7 bases for V and 1 base for J; bases not matched to a gene: 6. Looked up from germline, CDR1 is MNHEY and CDR2 is SMNVEV (reference sequence). There are 14 residues in the CDR3.

The chain couples TRBV29-1 to TRBJ1-2, with 10 bases that match TRBD1. This CDR3 contains 13 residues. V was pared by 7 bases and J by 5 bases, with 7 bases of the junction left unmatched. CDR1 is SQVTM, CDR2 ANQGSEA, per germline. The chain's CDR3 is CSGLTGGEYGYTF. The CDR3 region has the DNA TGCAGCGGATTGACAGGGGGCGAGTATGGCTACACCTTC.

The chain joins TRBV5-1 to TRBJ2-2; weak D call: TRBD2 (5 bases). CDR1 is SGHRS, CDR2 YFSETQ, per germline. This CDR3 has 17 residues. With 0 bases removed from V and 4 bases from J, the gap between germline ends came to 16 bases. CDR3 amino acids: CASSLGAGSFGTGELFF. The CDR3 region has the DNA TGCGCCAGCAGCTTGGGGGCGGGCAGTTTCGGCACCGGGGAGCTGTTTTTT.

This clone was seen more than once but under ten times. V usage is TRBV29-1 and J usage is TRBJ1-2; unclear D gene. This CDR3 is 13 amino acids long. Germline V gene sequence: CDR1 SQVTM, CDR2 ANQGSEA. The V gene lost 6 bases and the J gene lost 4 bases, with 15 bases spanning the gap. CDR3 residues: CSVESLGFYGYTF. The CDR3 coding sequence is TGCAGCGTCGAAAGTCTTGGCTTCTATGGCTACACCTTC.

The V gene is TRBV5-6, the J gene TRBJ2-1; 10 bases fit TRBD2. The CDR3 sequence is 18 residues long. J gave up 7 bases and V 4 bases, and 17 bases lay outside the gene matches. The germline V gene encodes CDR1 SGHDT and CDR2 YYEEEE. CDR3 sequence reads: CASSPRWAPAGGSNEQFF. DNA for the CDR3: TGTGCCAGCAGCCCGAGGTGGGCGCCAGCGGGAGGGTCGAATGAGCAGTTCTTC.

The chain employs TRBV27 and TRBJ1-1, with D possibly matching TRBD1 (5 bases). V lost 2 bases, J lost 4 bases, and 14 bases lay in between. The V gene's germline CDR1 is MNHEY and CDR2 SMNVEV (reference sequence). The CDR3 sequence is 15 residues long. CDR3 bases: TGTGCCAGCAGTTTAGTATCAGGGATGGGCACTGAAGCTTTCTTT. It is translated as CASSLVSGMGTEAFF.